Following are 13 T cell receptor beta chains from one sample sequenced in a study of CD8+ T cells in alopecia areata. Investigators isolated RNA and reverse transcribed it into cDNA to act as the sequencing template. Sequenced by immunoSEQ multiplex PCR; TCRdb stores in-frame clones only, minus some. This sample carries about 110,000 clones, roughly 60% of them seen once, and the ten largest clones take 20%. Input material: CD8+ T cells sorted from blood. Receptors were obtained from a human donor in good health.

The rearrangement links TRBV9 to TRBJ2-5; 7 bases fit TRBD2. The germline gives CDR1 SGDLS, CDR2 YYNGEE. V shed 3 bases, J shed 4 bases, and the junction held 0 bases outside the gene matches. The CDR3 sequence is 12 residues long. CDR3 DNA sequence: TGTGCCAGCAGCGGACTAGCAGAGACCCAGTACTTC. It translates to CASSGLAETQYF.

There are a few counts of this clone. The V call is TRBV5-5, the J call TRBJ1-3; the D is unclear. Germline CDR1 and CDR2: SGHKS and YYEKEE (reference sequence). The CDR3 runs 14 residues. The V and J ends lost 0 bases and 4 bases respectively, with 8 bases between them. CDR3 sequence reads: CASSLVRQGNTIYF. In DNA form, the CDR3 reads TGTGCCAGCAGCTTGGTCAGGCAAGGAAACACCATATATTTT.

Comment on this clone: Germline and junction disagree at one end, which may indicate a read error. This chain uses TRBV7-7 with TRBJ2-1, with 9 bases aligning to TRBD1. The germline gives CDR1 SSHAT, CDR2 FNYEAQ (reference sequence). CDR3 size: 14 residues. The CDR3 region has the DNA TGTGCTAGCAGCTTAGGGACAGGGTGGGGTGAGCAGTTCTTC. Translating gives CASSLGTGWGEQFF.

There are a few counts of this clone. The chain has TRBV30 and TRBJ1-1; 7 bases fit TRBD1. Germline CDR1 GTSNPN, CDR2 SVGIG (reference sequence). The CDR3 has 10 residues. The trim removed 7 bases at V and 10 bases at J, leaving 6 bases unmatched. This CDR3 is CASQGGRAFF. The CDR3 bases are TGTGCCTCGCAGGGGGGGCGAGCTTTCTTT.

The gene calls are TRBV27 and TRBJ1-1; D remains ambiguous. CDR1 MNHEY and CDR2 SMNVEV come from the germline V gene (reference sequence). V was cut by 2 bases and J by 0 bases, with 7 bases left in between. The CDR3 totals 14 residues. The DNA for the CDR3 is TGTGCCAGCAGTTTAAGCCAAATGAACACTGAAGCTTTCTTT. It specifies CASSLSQMNTEAFF.

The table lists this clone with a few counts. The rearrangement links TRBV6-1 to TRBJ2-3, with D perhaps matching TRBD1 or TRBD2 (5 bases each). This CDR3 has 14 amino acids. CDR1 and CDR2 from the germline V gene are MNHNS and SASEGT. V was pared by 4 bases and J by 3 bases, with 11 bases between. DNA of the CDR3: TGTGCCAGCAGTGGGGGCAGGGAGACAGATACGCAGTATTTT. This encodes CASSGGRETDTQYF.

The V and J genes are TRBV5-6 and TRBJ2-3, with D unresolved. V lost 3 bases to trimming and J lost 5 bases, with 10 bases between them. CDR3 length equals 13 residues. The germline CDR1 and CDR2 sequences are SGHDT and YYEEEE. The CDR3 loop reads CASSYSVGDTQYF. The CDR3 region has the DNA TGTGCCAGCAGCTATTCAGTGGGAGATACGCAGTATTTT.

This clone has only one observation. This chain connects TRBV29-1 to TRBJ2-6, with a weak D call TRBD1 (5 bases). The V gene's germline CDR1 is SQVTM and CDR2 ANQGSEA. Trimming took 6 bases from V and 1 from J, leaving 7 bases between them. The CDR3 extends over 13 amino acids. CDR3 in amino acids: CSVKGSGANVLTF. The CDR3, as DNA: TGCAGCGTCAAGGGGTCTGGGGCCAACGTCCTGACTTTC. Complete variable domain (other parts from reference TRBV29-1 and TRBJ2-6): SAVISQKPSRDICQRGTSLTIQCQVDSQVTMMFWYRQQPGQSLTLIATANQGSEATYESGFVIDKFPISRPNLTFSTLTVSNMSPEDSSIYLCSVKGSGANVLTFGAGSRLTVL.

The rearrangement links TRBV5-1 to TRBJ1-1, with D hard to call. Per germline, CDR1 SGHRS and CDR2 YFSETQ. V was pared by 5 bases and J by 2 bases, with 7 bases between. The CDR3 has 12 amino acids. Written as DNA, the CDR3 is TGCGCCAGCAGTTGGGGAAACACTGAAGCTTTCTTT. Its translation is CASSWGNTEAFF.

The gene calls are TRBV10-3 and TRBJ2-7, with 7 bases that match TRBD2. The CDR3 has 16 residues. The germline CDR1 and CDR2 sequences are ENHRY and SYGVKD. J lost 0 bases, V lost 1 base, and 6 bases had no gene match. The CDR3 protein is CAISEWEAGSSYEQYF. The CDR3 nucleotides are TGTGCCATCAGTGAGTGGGAAGCGGGGAGCTCCTACGAGCAGTACTTC.

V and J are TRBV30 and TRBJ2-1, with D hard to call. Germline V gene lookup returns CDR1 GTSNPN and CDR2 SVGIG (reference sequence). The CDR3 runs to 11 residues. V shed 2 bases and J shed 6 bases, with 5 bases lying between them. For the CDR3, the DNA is TGTGCCTGGAGTACTCCCAATGAGCAGTTCTTC. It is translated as CAWSTPNEQFF.

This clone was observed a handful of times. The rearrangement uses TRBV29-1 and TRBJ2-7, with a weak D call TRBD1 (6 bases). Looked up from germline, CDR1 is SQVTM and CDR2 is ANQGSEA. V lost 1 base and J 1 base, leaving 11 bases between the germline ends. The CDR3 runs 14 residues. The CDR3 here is CSVEGRGPSYEQYF. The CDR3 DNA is TGCAGCGTTGAAGGCAGGGGACCATCCTACGAGCAGTACTTC.

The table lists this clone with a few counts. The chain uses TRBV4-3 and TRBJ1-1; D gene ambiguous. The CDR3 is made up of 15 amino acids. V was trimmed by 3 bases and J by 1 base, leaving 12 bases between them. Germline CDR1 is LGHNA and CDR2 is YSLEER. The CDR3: CASSQSDGRNTEAFF. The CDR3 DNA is TGCGCCAGCAGCCAGTCTGACGGGAGGAACACTGAAGCTTTCTTT.